The 4 T cell receptor beta chains given below trace back to one sample, sequenced in a study of blood T cell repertoires in COVID-19. Only in-frame clones appear in the TCRdb table, and some are missing; sequencing was by immunoSEQ multiplex PCR. The table includes about 180,000 clones, 80% to 85% detected once. Sequencing used peripheral blood. These receptors came from a woman in her sixties or seventies with COVID-19, enrolled during active disease.

The gene calls are TRBV10-3 and TRBJ2-5, with D possibly being TRBD1 (6 bases). This CDR3 contains 12 residues. Germline CDR1 is ENHRY and CDR2 is SYGVKD. V was shortened by 9 bases and J by 5 bases, with 13 bases between the two germline ends. CDR3 sequence reads: CAIGPGAETQYF. CDR3 coding DNA: TGTGCCATAGGGCCAGGGGCGGAGACCCAGTACTTC.

V and J are TRBV18 and TRBJ2-1; no firm D call. Between the trimmed V and J ends, which lost 0 bases and 0 bases, there was a span of 21 bases. CDR1 and CDR2 (germline): KGHSH, LQKENI. CDR3 size: 20 residues. Written as DNA, the CDR3 is TGTGCCAGCTCACCACCGTTGTTATCCACTCCCTCACGCTCCTACAATGAGCAGTTCTTC. It specifies CASSPPLLSTPSRSYNEQFF.

V and J are TRBV7-9 and TRBJ1-2; 7 bases agree with TRBD1. The CDR3 covers 16 residues. Losses at the gene ends were 2 bases for V and 3 bases for J; bases not matched to a gene: 9. Looked up from germline, CDR1 is SEHNR and CDR2 is FQNEAQ (reference sequence). This CDR3 is CASSLLTTRGDYGYTF. In nucleotides, the CDR3 is TGTGCCAGCAGCTTACTTACCACCAGGGGGGACTATGGCTACACCTTC.

V is TRBV27 and J is TRBJ2-7, with 7 bases that match TRBD1. The CDR3 covers 15 residues. Germline CDR1 and CDR2: MNHEY and SMNVEV (reference sequence). The V gene end was trimmed by 1 base and the J gene end by 2 bases; junction bases not matched to a gene: 5. The CDR3 nucleotides are TGTGCCAGCAGTTTATTGGGACAGAGAGCCTACGAGCAGTACTTC. Its translation is CASSLLGQRAYEQYF.